These 5 T cell receptor beta chains originate from one sample sequenced in a study of technical replicates of blood from four donors. Measured with immunoSEQ multiplex PCR; TCRdb has only the in-frame clones, and not every one. The sample has tens of thousands of clones, around nine tenths seen once. What was sequenced was PBMCs. These receptors were taken from a human donor in good health. Some clones in this sample may be carry-over from other donors' samples.

CDR3 in DNA: TGTGCCAGCAGCTTAGCCCCCATAGGCACAGATACGCAGTATTTT. As protein: CASSLAPIGTDTQYF. The chain couples TRBV11-1 to TRBJ2-3; D is unclear. Trimming shortened V by 0 bases and J by 1 base, and 8 bases separated the two germline ends. The CDR3 has 15 residues. CDR1 is SGHAT, CDR2 FQDESV, per germline (reference sequence).

The rearrangement links TRBV5-5 to TRBJ1-4, with D perhaps TRBD1 (5 bases). CDR3 length: 15 residues. V dropped 4 bases and J dropped 8 bases, with 18 bases sitting between them. Germline assignment: CDR1 SGHKS and CDR2 YYEKEE (reference sequence). Here the CDR3 reads CASSRIRDGGEKLFF. The CDR3 coding sequence is TGTGCCAGCAGCCGCATCCGGGACGGAGGGGAAAAACTGTTTTTT.

The chain is built from TRBV29-1 and TRBJ1-6, with D uncertain. The CDR3 length is 13 residues. The germline CDR1 and CDR2 sequences are SQVTM and ANQGSEA. V lost 6 bases and J lost 3, with 9 bases in between. The CDR3 coding sequence is TGCAGCGTACGTACGGGCTATAATTCACCCCTCCACTTT. Translating it yields CSVRTGYNSPLHF.

This clone showed up just once. The chain links TRBV5-6 to TRBJ2-2; 7 nucleotides align to TRBD1. Losses at the gene ends were 5 bases for V and 1 base for J; bases not matched to a gene: 5. The germline gives CDR1 SGHDT, CDR2 YYEEEE. CDR3 size: 15 residues. Written as DNA, the CDR3 is TGTGCCAGCAGTAGGGGGACAGTGAACACCGGGGAGCTGTTTTTT. As protein: CASSRGTVNTGELFF.

The V gene is TRBV5-1, the J gene TRBJ2-3; 10 positions match TRBD2. With V trimmed by 4 bases and J by 5 bases, 13 bases remained unmatched. The CDR3 length is 17 residues. Per the germline V gene, CDR1 is SGHRS and CDR2 is YFSETQ. CDR3 nucleotides: TGCGCCAGCAGCCGAGGCGGGGGAGCGGGGGGGCTAGATACGCAGTATTTT. It yields the protein CASSRGGGAGGLDTQYF.